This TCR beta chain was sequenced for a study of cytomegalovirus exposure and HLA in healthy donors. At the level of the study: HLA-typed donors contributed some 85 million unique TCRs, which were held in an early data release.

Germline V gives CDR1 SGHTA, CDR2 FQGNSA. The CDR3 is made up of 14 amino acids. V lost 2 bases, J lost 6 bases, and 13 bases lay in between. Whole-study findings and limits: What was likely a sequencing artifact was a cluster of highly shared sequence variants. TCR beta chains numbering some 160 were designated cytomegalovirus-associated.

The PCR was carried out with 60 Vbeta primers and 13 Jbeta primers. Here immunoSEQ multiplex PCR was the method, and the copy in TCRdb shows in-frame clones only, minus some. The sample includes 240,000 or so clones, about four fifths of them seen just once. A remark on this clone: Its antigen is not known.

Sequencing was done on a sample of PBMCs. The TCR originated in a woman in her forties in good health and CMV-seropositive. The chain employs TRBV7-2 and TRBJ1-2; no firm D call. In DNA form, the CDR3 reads TGTGCCAGCAGCTTATACAACAGAGCACATGGCTACACCTTC. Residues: CASSLYNRAHGYTF. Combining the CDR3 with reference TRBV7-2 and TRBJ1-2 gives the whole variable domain GAGVSQSPSNKVTEKGKDVELRCDPISGHTALYWYRQSLGQGLEFLIYFQGNSAPDKSGLPSDRFSAERTGGSVSTLTIQRTQQEDSAVYLCASSLYNRAHGYTFGSGTRLTVV.